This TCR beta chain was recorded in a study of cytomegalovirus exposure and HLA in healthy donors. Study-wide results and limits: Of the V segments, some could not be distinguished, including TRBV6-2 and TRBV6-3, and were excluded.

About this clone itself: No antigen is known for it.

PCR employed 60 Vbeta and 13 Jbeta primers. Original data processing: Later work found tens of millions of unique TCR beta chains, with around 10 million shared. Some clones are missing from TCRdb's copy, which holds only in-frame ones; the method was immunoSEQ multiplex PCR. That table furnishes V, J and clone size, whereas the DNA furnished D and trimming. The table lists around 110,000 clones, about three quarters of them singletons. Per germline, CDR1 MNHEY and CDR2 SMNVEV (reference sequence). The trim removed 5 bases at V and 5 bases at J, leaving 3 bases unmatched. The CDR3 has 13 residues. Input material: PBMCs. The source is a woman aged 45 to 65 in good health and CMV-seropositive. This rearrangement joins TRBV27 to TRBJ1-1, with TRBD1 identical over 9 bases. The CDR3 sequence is CASSRQGETEAFF. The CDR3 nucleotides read TGTGCCAGCAGTAGACAGGGGGAGACTGAAGCTTTCTTT.